The 8 T cell receptor beta chains reported below all come from one sample, sequenced in a study of T cell repertoires and HLA-DP antigens. No cognate antigen is known for these TCRs. Only in-frame clones appear in the TCRdb table, and some are missing; sequencing was by immunoSEQ multiplex PCR. The sample holds around 90,000 clones; approximately 86% are singletons and the top ten take roughly 1.6%. The specimen was CD4+ T cells from PBMCs. Receptors originate from a man in his fifties or sixties in good health and CMV-seronegative.

This chain joins TRBV7-2 and TRBJ2-7; D remains ambiguous. The CDR3 covers 12 residues. The germline gives CDR1 SGHTA, CDR2 FQGNSA. Trimming cost V 6 bases and J 1 base, with 7 bases left between them. In DNA, the CDR3 is TGTGCCAGCAGGGGCAGATCCTACGAGCAGTACTTC. Encoded protein: CASRGRSYEQYF.

In its sample, this clone was seen once. The J gene is TRBJ2-5, the V gene TRBV7-8; 12 bases are a match to TRBD2. The CDR3 consists of 18 residues. Germline V gives CDR1 SGHVS, CDR2 FQNEAQ. V shed 5 bases, J shed 2 bases, and the junction held 12 bases outside the gene matches. CDR3 bases: TGTGCCAGCAGCCCTCTAGCGGGAGGGCCTTCGAGTCAAGAGACCCAGTACTTC. Translation: CASSPLAGGPSSQETQYF.

This clone was found once. The chain couples TRBV7-3 to TRBJ2-6, with 7 bases aligning to TRBD1. Germline loops: CDR1 SGHTA, CDR2 FQGTGA. The CDR3 has 18 amino acids. Losses at the gene ends were 2 bases for V and 1 base for J; bases not matched to a gene: 8. CDR3 sequence (DNA): TGTGCCAGCAGCTTATATCCGGGACAGCAATCTGGGGCCAACGTCCTGACTTTC. Translating it yields CASSLYPGQQSGANVLTF.

The chain carries TRBV7-3 and TRBJ2-6; D call uncertain. The ends were cut back, 3 bases at V and 1 base at J, with 4 bases in the middle. CDR1 is SGHTA and CDR2 is FQGTGA in the germline V gene. This CDR3 has 14 amino acids. CDR3 region: CASSLTSGANVLTF. DNA for the CDR3: TGTGCCAGCAGCTTGACATCTGGGGCCAACGTCCTGACTTTC.

This chain links TRBV6-1 with TRBJ2-4, with D tentatively TRBD2 (6 bases). Trimming removed 8 bases at V and 1 base at J, with 15 bases between. The CDR3 is 15 residues long. CDR1 and CDR2 (germline): MNHNS, SASEGT. For the CDR3, the DNA is TGTGCCAGCGGTGCCCGCGGGACCGCCAAAAACATTCAGTACTTC. Its translation: CASGARGTAKNIQYF.

The gene calls are TRBV18 and TRBJ2-7; 9 nucleotides match TRBD1. With 3 bases clipped from V and 1 base from J, the junction kept 10 bases outside the gene matches. The length of the CDR3 is 17 residues. Germline lookup yields CDR1 KGHSH and CDR2 LQKENI. The CDR3 nucleotides read TGTGCCAGCTCACCTACAGGGGGCAAAGGTCTTTCCTACGAGCAGTACTTC. Translation: CASSPTGGKGLSYEQYF.

This chain connects TRBV4-3 to TRBJ2-3; D remains unclear. Germline CDR1 and CDR2: LGHNA and YSLEER. Trimming shortened V by 5 bases and J by 1 base, and 10 bases separated the two germline ends. This CDR3 contains 14 residues. The CDR3 bases are TGCGCCAGCAGCGCGACATGGGGCACAGATACGCAGTATTTT. Protein product: CASSATWGTDTQYF.

The chain combines TRBV7-8 with TRBJ2-7, with D possibly being TRBD1 (6 bases). Between the trimmed V and J ends, which lost 3 bases and 6 bases, there was a span of 12 bases. CDR1 SGHVS and CDR2 FQNEAQ come from the germline V gene. This CDR3 is 13 amino acids long. This chain's CDR3 is CASSFRGAVEQYF. DNA for the CDR3: TGTGCCAGCAGCTTCAGGGGAGCAGTCGAGCAGTACTTC.